The 15 T cell receptor beta chains in this list originate from one sample, sequenced in a study of blood T cell repertoires in COVID-19. Data came from immunoSEQ multiplex PCR; TCRdb stores just in-frame clones and leaves some out. Here the sample spans roughly 420,000 clones, roughly 90% being singletons. The sample comprised PBMCs or T cells enriched from blood (not recorded which). These receptor sequences come from a woman in her 30s with acute COVID-19.

The chain couples TRBV7-8 to TRBJ2-3; D possibly corresponds to TRBD2 (6 bases). The germline CDR1 and CDR2 sequences are SGHVS and FQNEAQ. The CDR3 loop spans 14 amino acids. V was shortened by 5 bases and J by 2 bases, with 11 bases between the two germline ends. The CDR3 loop is CASSPWGVTDTQYF. The CDR3 nucleotides read TGTGCCAGCAGCCCATGGGGGGTCACAGATACGCAGTATTTT.

The chain joins TRBV6-5 to TRBJ1-2; 8 nucleotides line up with TRBD1. The CDR3 runs 14 residues. Unmatched junction bases numbered 6, after V lost 6 bases and J lost 3 bases. Germline CDR1 reads MNHEY; CDR2 reads SVGAGI. In DNA form, the CDR3 reads TGTGCCAGCAGCACCTCGACAGGGGACTATGGCTACACCTTC. The encoded protein is CASSTSTGDYGYTF.

V and J are TRBV7-6 and TRBJ2-3, with TRBD2 matching over 9 bases. There are 16 residues in the CDR3. With V trimmed by 5 bases and J by 4 bases, 10 bases remained unmatched. Looked up from germline, CDR1 is SGHVS and CDR2 is FNYEAQ. CDR3 coding DNA: TGTGCCAGCAGCCCTATCGGGGCGGGGGGGCCAGATACGCAGTATTTT. Encoded protein: CASSPIGAGGPDTQYF.

The CDR3 sequence is CASSPASGGSYEQYF. CDR3 DNA: TGCGCCAGCAGCCCAGCTAGCGGGGGGTCATACGAGCAGTACTTC. The J gene is TRBJ2-7, the V gene TRBV4-1, with 11 positions matching TRBD2. The CDR3 is 15 residues long. V gave up 4 bases and J gave up 4 bases; unmatched junction bases: 6. Germline-derived CDR1 and CDR2 are MGHRA and YSYEKL.

The J gene is TRBJ2-3, the V gene TRBV15, with a possible D match to TRBD2 (5 bases). The CDR3 totals 16 residues. Germline V gene data show CDR1 as LNHNV and CDR2 as YYDKDF (reference sequence). Deletions cut 0 bases from V and 2 bases from J, with 12 bases between. In DNA, the CDR3 is TGTGCCACCAGCAGAGAGTTTAGCGCGAACACAGATACGCAGTATTTT. It translates to CATSREFSANTDTQYF.

CDR3 residues: CASRTQGANNEQFF. The CDR3 DNA follows: TGTGCCAGTAGGACTCAGGGGGCCAACAATGAGCAGTTCTTC. This chain connects TRBV19 to TRBJ2-1; 8 bases match TRBD1. Germline V gene sequence: CDR1 LNHDA, CDR2 SQIVND (reference sequence). The CDR3 has 14 amino acids. The V segment lost 6 bases and the J segment 5 bases; nucleotides outside the gene matches: 6.

The rearrangement joins TRBV7-3 to TRBJ2-1, with TRBD2 matching 12 bases. CDR3 length: 15 amino acids. Losses at the gene ends were 4 bases for V and 3 bases for J; bases not matched to a gene: 1. The germline gives CDR1 SGHTA, CDR2 FQGTGA. The CDR3 nucleotides are TGTGCCAGCAGCTCGACTAGCGGGGGCTACAATGAGCAGTTCTTC. Translated: CASSSTSGGYNEQFF.

The chain couples TRBV5-8 to TRBJ2-3; 7 positions agree with TRBD2. This CDR3 comprises 16 residues. Per germline, CDR1 SGHTS and CDR2 YDEGEE. J was trimmed by 6 bases and V by 1 base; bases with no gene match: 11. CDR3 in amino acids: CASSLRSGGRADTQYF. CDR3 sequence (DNA): TGTGCCAGCAGCTTGAGATCGGGGGGTAGGGCGGATACGCAGTATTTT.

The CDR3 here is CSVEPHRGQPQHF. DNA of the CDR3: TGCAGCGTCGAACCCCATCGAGGGCAGCCCCAGCATTTT. The chain combines TRBV29-1 with TRBJ1-5; no firm D call. Per germline, CDR1 SQVTM and CDR2 ANQGSEA. CDR3 length: 13 residues. V lost 6 bases and J 7 bases, leaving 16 bases between the germline ends. Filled out from reference TRBV29-1 and TRBJ1-5, the complete variable domain reads SAVISQKPSRDICQRGTSLTIQCQVDSQVTMMFWYRQQPGQSLTLIATANQGSEATYESGFVIDKFPISRPNLTFSTLTVSNMSPEDSSIYLCSVEPHRGQPQHFGDGTRLSIL.

This chain uses TRBV7-3 with TRBJ2-1; TRBD2 matches 7 bases. The V gene end was trimmed by 5 bases and the J gene end by 0 bases; junction bases not matched to a gene: 4. Germline V gene lookup returns CDR1 SGHTA and CDR2 FQGTGA. This CDR3 has 15 amino acids. The CDR3 sequence: CASSPSGRSYNEQFF. DNA for the CDR3: TGTGCCAGCAGCCCTAGCGGACGCTCCTACAATGAGCAGTTCTTC.

V is TRBV18 and J is TRBJ1-2; 9 bases map to TRBD1. The CDR3 extends over 13 amino acids. Germline lookup yields CDR1 KGHSH and CDR2 LQKENI. The V gene end was trimmed by 3 bases and the J gene end by 7 bases; junction bases not matched to a gene: 3. The CDR3 sequence: CASSPGTGSGYTF. In nucleotides, the CDR3 is TGTGCCAGCTCACCGGGGACAGGGAGTGGCTACACCTTC.

The rearrangement joins TRBV2 to TRBJ2-5, with 8 bases lining up with TRBD2. The CDR3 sequence is 15 residues long. The V and J ends lost 2 bases and 4 bases, in that order; junction bases with no gene match: 6. CDR1 and CDR2 (germline): SNHLY, FYNNEI. The CDR3 bases are TGTGCCAGCAGTGAATACAGCGGGGGACGAGAGACCCAGTACTTC. Residues: CASSEYSGGRETQYF.

This sequence joins TRBV7-9 and TRBJ1-4; TRBD1 matches 7 bases. This CDR3 has 15 residues. Trimming took 5 bases from V and 3 from J; bases not matched to a gene: 6. Per the germline V gene, CDR1 is SEHNR and CDR2 is FQNEAQ (reference sequence). Here the CDR3 reads CASSIDRASNEKLFF. The CDR3 DNA reads as TGTGCCAGCAGCATCGACAGGGCGTCTAATGAAAAACTGTTTTTT.

This clone showed up just a few times. The gene calls are TRBV2 and TRBJ1-5; D may be TRBD1 (6 bases). Looked up from germline, CDR1 is SNHLY and CDR2 is FYNNEI. Trimming cost V 8 bases and J 4 bases, with 18 bases left between them. The CDR3 covers 15 residues. The CDR3 sequence is CASAGSGTPNQPQHF. In DNA form, the CDR3 reads TGTGCCAGCGCGGGCTCCGGGACACCAAATCAGCCCCAGCATTTT.

This chain connects TRBV14 to TRBJ1-2; 11 bases are shared with TRBD1. CDR3 size: 18 residues. The J segment lost 2 bases and the V segment lost 4 bases, leaving 12 bases of the junction unmatched. Germline CDR1 reads SGHDN; CDR2 reads FVKESK. The CDR3 nucleotides are TGTGCCAGCAGCCCCTATAGCAGGACAGGGGGCCCAAACTATGGCTACACCTTC. Protein sequence: CASSPYSRTGGPNYGYTF.